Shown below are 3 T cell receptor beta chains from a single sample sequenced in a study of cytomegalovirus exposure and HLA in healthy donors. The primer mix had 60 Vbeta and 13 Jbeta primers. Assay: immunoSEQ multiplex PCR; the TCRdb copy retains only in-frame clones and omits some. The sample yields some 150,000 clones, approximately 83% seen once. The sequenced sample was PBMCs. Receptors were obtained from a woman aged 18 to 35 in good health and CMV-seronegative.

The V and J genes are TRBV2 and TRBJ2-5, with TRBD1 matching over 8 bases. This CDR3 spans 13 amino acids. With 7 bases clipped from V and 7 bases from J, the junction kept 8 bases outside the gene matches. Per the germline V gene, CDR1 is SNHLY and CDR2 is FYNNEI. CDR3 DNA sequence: TGTGCCAGCACAGGGGGCCAGGGGTGGACCCAGTACTTC. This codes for CASTGGQGWTQYF.

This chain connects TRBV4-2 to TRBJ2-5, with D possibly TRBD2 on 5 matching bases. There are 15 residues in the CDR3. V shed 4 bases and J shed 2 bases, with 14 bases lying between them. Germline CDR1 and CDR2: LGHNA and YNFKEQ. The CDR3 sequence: CASSRVSGFQETQYF. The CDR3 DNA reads TGTGCCAGCAGCCGAGTTTCGGGATTTCAAGAGACCCAGTACTTC.

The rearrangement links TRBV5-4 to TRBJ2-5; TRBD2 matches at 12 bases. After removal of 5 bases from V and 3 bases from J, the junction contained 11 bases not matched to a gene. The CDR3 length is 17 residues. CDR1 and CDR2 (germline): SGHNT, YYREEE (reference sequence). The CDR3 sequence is CASSPGLAGGPEETQYF. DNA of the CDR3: TGTGCCAGCAGTCCCGGGCTAGCGGGGGGGCCGGAAGAGACCCAGTACTTC.